This entry is about one T cell receptor beta chain. What it recognizes is unknown. The data are from a study of T cell responses to AZD1222 COVID-19 vaccine. Findings of the study overall: All repertoire sampling was performed exclusively after the peak T cell response. Females made up more of the donors, who were largely white British, and clonal diversity may have come out too low.

Germline V gene lookup returns CDR1 SGHRS and CDR2 YFSETQ. The V end was cut by 5 bases, the J end by 7 bases, with 15 bases between. The CDR3 is 13 residues long. The repertoire was sequenced with immunoSEQ multiplex PCR; TCRdb's copy has only in-frame clones and lacks some. This sample carries 130,000 to 150,000 clones, approximately 88% of them seen once, and the ten largest clones take 2% to 2.5%. The TCR sequence derives from an adult in good health. The specimen was peripheral blood, collected on day 0 of AZD1222 vaccination. This rearrangement joins TRBV5-1 to TRBJ1-2, with D unclear. CDR3 sequence: CASRAAGIGGYTF. In DNA, the CDR3 is TGCGCCAGCAGAGCGGCGGGGATAGGTGGCTACACCTTC.